This TCR beta chain was sequenced during a study of cytomegalovirus exposure and HLA in healthy donors. This CDR3 spans 14 amino acids. In germline, CDR1 is SGHRS, CDR2 YFSETQ. Germline trimming cut 8 bases from V and 2 bases from J; bases unmatched to any gene: 8. Study-wide results and caveats: Most sequenced TCRs were rare (though some public TCRs occurred in many donors). Reported results showed that the classifier diagnosed cytomegalovirus status with high specificity and sensitivity. One later analysis, an examination of the 90 to 150 validation repertoires, found that first-cohort TCR clusters tended to co-occur in them.

Generated by immunoSEQ multiplex PCR, the TCRdb table keeps only in-frame clones and is missing some. In the table there are about 110,000 clones, about 88% of which are singletons. For this clone: Its antigen is undetermined.

The donors were members of the validation cohort comprising about 130 subjects, separate from the roughly 680-subject first cohort. The sample consisted of PBMCs. This TCR was recovered from a woman under 30 in good health and CMV-seronegative. The rearrangement links TRBV5-1 to TRBJ2-5, with TRBD1 matching 8 bases. CDR3 in DNA: TGCGCCAGTCGAGCTCAGGGGGCTCAAGAGACCCAGTACTTC. The encoded protein is CASRAQGAQETQYF. Looking up the rest from reference TRBV5-1 and TRBJ2-5 gives the full variable domain: KAGVTQTPRYLIKTRGQQVTLSCSPISGHRSVSWYQQTPGQGLQFLFEYFSETQRNKGNFPGRFSGRQFSNSRSEMNVSTLELGDSALYLCASRAQGAQETQYFGPGTRLLVL.